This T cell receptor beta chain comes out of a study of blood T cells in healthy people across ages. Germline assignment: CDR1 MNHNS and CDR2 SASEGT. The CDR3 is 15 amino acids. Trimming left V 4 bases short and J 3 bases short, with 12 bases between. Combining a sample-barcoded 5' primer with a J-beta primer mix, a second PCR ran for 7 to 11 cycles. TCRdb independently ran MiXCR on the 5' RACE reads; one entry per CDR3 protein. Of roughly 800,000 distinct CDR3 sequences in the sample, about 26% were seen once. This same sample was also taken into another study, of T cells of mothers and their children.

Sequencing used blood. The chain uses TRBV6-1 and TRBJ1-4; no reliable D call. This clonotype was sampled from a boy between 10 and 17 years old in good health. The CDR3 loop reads CASSARREANEKLFF. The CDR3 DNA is TGTGCCAGCAGTGCCAGGAGGGAAGCTAATGAAAAACTGTTTTTT.